This is a list of T cell receptor beta chains from one sample in a study of blood T cell repertoires in COVID-19. Assay used: immunoSEQ multiplex PCR; TCRdb lists only in-frame clones, some missing. This sample has 170,000 or so clones, with roughly 84% found just once. The sequencing input was peripheral blood. All receptors come from a human donor in a cohort sampled during active COVID-19. The CDR3 runs from the conserved cysteine through the conserved F or W. D genes are given only for firm matches. For some rows the clone size is stated as once, few or many, or as a class when expanded; others skip it.

TRBD1,TRBJ1-2,TRBV4-1,.,TGCGCCAGCAGCCAAGACGGAACCCAGGGGGATGGCTACACCTTC,CASSQDGTQGDGYTF
.,TRBJ1-1,TRBV9,.,TGTGCCAGCAGCGTAGGCGTCACAGCGAACACTGAAGCTTTCTTT,CASSVGVTANTEAFF
.,TRBJ1-5,TRBV18,.,TGTGCCAGCTCACCACAGGGGTTGGATAATCAGCCCCAGCATTTT,CASSPQGLDNQPQHF
.,TRBJ1-1,TRBV19,.,TGTGCCAGTTGTGACGACAAATGGGCGAACACTGAAGCTTTCTTT,CASCDDKWANTEAFF
.,TRBJ2-2,TRBV3-1/TRBV3-2,.,TGTGCCAGCAGCCAAGTGGCAGACACCGGGGAGCTGTTTTTT,CASSQVADTGELFF
.,TRBJ2-7,TRBV19,.,TGTGCCAGTAGTTCCCCTGGCAGGGACTACGAGCAGTACTTC,CASSSPGRDYEQYF
.,TRBJ2-7,TRBV5-4,medium-sized,TGTGCCAGCAGCTTGCGGGGAGCAGGGAGGTACGAGCAGTACTTC,CASSLRGAGRYEQYF
.,TRBJ1-1,TRBV5-3,.,TGTGCCAGAAGCCTTCTGAACACTGAAGCTTTCTTT,CARSLLNTEAFF
.,TRBJ2-2,TRBV5-1,.,TGCGCCAGCAGTGAGGACATTAAAGGCACCGGGGAGCTGTTTTTT,CASSEDIKGTGELFF
.,TRBJ1-1,TRBV10-3,.,TGTGCCATCAGTGGGGAGGGACACTTGAACACTGAAGCTTTCTTT,CAISGEGHLNTEAFF
.,TRBJ2-7,TRBV4-2,.,TGTGCCAGCAGCCCGGTCGGGTACGAGCAGTACTTC,CASSPVGYEQYF
.,TRBJ1-1,TRBV2,.,TGTGCCAGCAGTGCCGGCAGGAACCCTGAAGCTTTCTTT,CASSAGRNPEAFF
.,TRBJ2-7,TRBV6-2/TRBV6-3,few,TGTGCCAGCAGTTACTCAGGGACACCCGCCTACGAGCAGTACTTC,CASSYSGTPAYEQYF
.,TRBJ2-7,TRBV5-6,.,TGTGCCAGCAGCTTGGGTGCAGGAATTTCCTACGAGCAGTACTTC,CASSLGAGISYEQYF
.,TRBJ2-1,TRBV7-9,.,TGTGCCAGCAGCTCAGGGCTTTACAATGAGCAGTTCTTC,CASSSGLYNEQFF
.,TRBJ2-7,TRBV6-2/TRBV6-3,.,TGTGCCAGCAGTCGAATGCGGGACTCCCCCTACGAGCAGTACTTC,CASSRMRDSPYEQYF
.,TRBJ1-1,TRBV12-3/TRBV12-4,.,TGTGCCATAAGGGGTGGGGCCCACACTGAAGCTTTCTTT,CAIRGGAHTEAFF
.,TRBJ1-1,TRBV10-1,.,TGCGCCAGCAGTGAGTCGAGAGGTGAGAAGGAAGCTTTCTTT,CASSESRGEKEAFF
TRBD2,TRBJ2-1,TRBV10-2,once,TGCGCCAGCAGTGACGCACTAGCGGGGGGTTACAATGAGCAGTTCTTC,CASSDALAGGYNEQFF
.,TRBJ2-3,TRBV6-5,.,TGTGCCAGCAGGAGTGCGCTACTCACAGATACGCAGTATTTT,CASRSALLTDTQYF
.,TRBJ2-6,TRBV19,once,TGTGCCAGTAGTATAGTAGCAGGGGCCAACGTCCTGACTTTC,CASSIVAGANVLTF
TRBD1,TRBJ1-4,TRBV6-1,few,TGTGCCAGCAGTGGGACAGGGGGATCAACTAATGAAAAACTGTTTTTT,CASSGTGGSTNEKLFF
.,TRBJ2-1,TRBV15,.,TGTGCCACCAGCAAACAGGGAATAGTCGACAATGAGCAGTTCTTC,CATSKQGIVDNEQFF
.,TRBJ2-5,TRBV5-4,.,TGTGCCAGCAGCTTGGTCGAGGGTCAAGAGACCCAGTACTTC,CASSLVEGQETQYF
TRBD2,TRBJ2-1,TRBV7-3,few,TGTGCCAGCAGCTTGGGCGGGAGGACATACAATGAGCAGTTCTTC,CASSLGGRTYNEQFF
TRBD2,TRBJ2-7,TRBV24-1,once,TGTGCCACCAGTGACGAGCGGGGAGGCTGGTACGAGCAGTACTTC,CATSDERGGWYEQYF
.,TRBJ1-6,TRBV19,once,TGTGCCAGTAGTATTCGGACAGTTAATTCACCCCTCCACTTT,CASSIRTVNSPLHF
.,TRBJ1-2,TRBV14,.,TGTGCCAGCAGCCATTCCCCACGGGATGGCTACACCTTC,CASSHSPRDGYTF
.,TRBJ2-1,TRBV5-1,.,TGCGCCAGCAGCTTAGGCGTAGCGGATATCTACAATGAGCAGTTCTTC,CASSLGVADIYNEQFF
TRBD2,TRBJ2-7,TRBV2,.,TGTGCCAGCAGTGAAGCTACTAGCGGGTTTCGCGAGCAGTACTTC,CASSEATSGFREQYF
TRBD1,TRBJ2-7,TRBV6-1,.,TGTGCCAGCAGTGAAGCCCCGCCGGGGACAGGGGTCTACGAGCAGTACTTC,CASSEAPPGTGVYEQYF
.,TRBJ1-4,TRBV6-6,.,TGTGCCAGCGGCCCGAATGGTCCTAATGAAAAACTGTTTTTT,CASGPNGPNEKLFF
TRBD1,TRBJ2-2,TRBV10-1,once,TGCGCCACCCAGACAGGGCAGGGCGGGGAGCTGTTTTTT,CATQTGQGGELFF
TRBD2,TRBJ2-1,TRBV6-5,.,TGTGCCAGCAAACTAGCGGGAGTTGGCGATGAGCAGTTCTTC,CASKLAGVGDEQFF
TRBD1,TRBJ1-1,TRBV7-2,.,TGTGCCAGCAGCTTAGGGGACAGGCCGAACACTGAAGCTTTCTTT,CASSLGDRPNTEAFF
.,TRBJ2-7,TRBV21-1,few,TGTGCCAGCAGCAAAGATCCAGGGCTAGAGCAGTACTTC,CASSKDPGLEQYF
.,TRBJ1-2,TRBV5-5,few,TGTGCCAGCAGCAATACAGGGTCGTCCGGCTACACCTTC,CASSNTGSSGYTF
.,TRBJ1-4,TRBV11-2,.,TGTGCCAGCAGCTTAGATCGGAGGGGAGGGGAAAAACTGTTTTTT,CASSLDRRGGEKLFF
TRBD1,TRBJ1-1,TRBV5-1,.,TGCGCCAGCAGAACCGGGACAGGGGGCGGGAGCACTGAAGCTTTCTTT,CASRTGTGGGSTEAFF
.,TRBJ1-1,TRBV11-3,.,TGTGCCAGCAGCTGGGGGGGAGGCACTGAAGCTTTCTTT,CASSWGGGTEAFF
.,TRBJ2-2,TRBV28,.,TGTGCCAGCAGTTTACCCCCCAGGAACACCGGGGAGCTGTTTTTT,CASSLPPRNTGELFF
.,TRBJ1-4,TRBV6-5,.,TGTGCCAGCAGCGAGGAAGGGAGAGGGGGTGAAAAACTGTTTTTT,CASSEEGRGGEKLFF
.,TRBJ2-1,TRBV5-8,.,TGTGCCAGCAGCTTGGTTCTTGAGCAGTTCTTC,CASSLVLEQFF
.,TRBJ1-5,TRBV6-5,.,TGTGCCAGCAGTACCTATTCCTATAGCAATCAGCCCCAGCATTTT,CASSTYSYSNQPQHF
TRBD2,TRBJ2-5,TRBV19,.,TGTGCCAGTAGTGCCCTAGCGGGGGGGCCTCAGGAGACCCAGTACTTC,CASSALAGGPQETQYF
.,TRBJ1-4,TRBV18,.,TGTGCCAGCTCACAGGGACAAAATGAAAAACTGTTTTTT,CASSQGQNEKLFF
.,TRBJ2-7,TRBV5-1,.,TGCGCCAGCAGCTTGCCAGAGGGCTCCTACGAGCAGTACTTC,CASSLPEGSYEQYF
.,TRBJ2-2,TRBV28,.,TGTGCCAGCAGTTCAGGGGGGCGGAACGGGGAGCTGTTTTTT,CASSSGGRNGELFF
.,TRBJ2-1,TRBV5-6,.,TGTGCCAGCCGGAGTGTGATTTATGAGCAGTTCTTC,CASRSVIYEQFF
TRBD2,TRBJ2-5,TRBV25-1,once,TGTGCCAGCAGTGTCGGGGGGGTGGAGACCCAGTACTTC,CASSVGGVETQYF
.,TRBJ1-1,TRBV7-2,.,TGTGCCAGCAGCTTACGAGTACGTCTTGAAGCTTTCTTT,CASSLRVRLEAFF
.,TRBJ1-4,TRBV9,.,TGTGCCAGCAGCGCGCCGGACTGGAATGAAAAACTGTTTTTT,CASSAPDWNEKLFF
.,TRBJ2-7,TRBV9,.,TGTGCCAGCAGCCGTAGTTCGGGGTCAGTCTACGAGCAGTACTTC,CASSRSSGSVYEQYF
TRBD2,TRBJ2-1,TRBV28,.,TGTGCCAGCATCGAGAGAGGACTAGAAGAAAATGAGCAGTTCTTC,CASIERGLEENEQFF
.,TRBJ2-2,TRBV11-3,.,TGTGCCAGCAGCTTAGGGCGCGGGCCCTGGACCGGGGAGCTGTTTTTT,CASSLGRGPWTGELFF
.,TRBJ1-5,TRBV24-1,.,TGTGCCACCAGTGATTTTGGGCCGAATCAGCCCCAGCATTTT,CATSDFGPNQPQHF
.,TRBJ2-7,TRBV6-2/TRBV6-3,.,TGTGCCAGCAGTTCGGGTACCCTTATCGGGAGAGGGTACGAGCAGTACTTC,CASSSGTLIGRGYEQYF
.,TRBJ1-1,TRBV25-1,.,TGTGCCAGCAGTGAAGGGTCCCAGGGAGCTTTCTTT,CASSEGSQGAFF